The present T cell receptor (beta chain) was sequenced within a study of blood T cells in healthy people across ages. This clonotype was picked up a small number of times. Alongside a J-beta primer mix, a sample-barcoded 5' primer served in a second PCR lasting roughly 6 to 11 cycles. One entry per CDR3 protein results from TCRdb running MiXCR on the 5' RACE reads. The top ten clones hold less than 0.85% of a sample with around 990,000 distinct CDR3 sequences, approximately 25% of them seen once. The ends lost 0 bases at V and 6 bases at J; junction bases unmatched: 9. This CDR3 contains 18 residues. Germline lookup yields CDR1 SQVTM and CDR2 ANQGSEA. The sample was also reused in another study, on T cells of mothers and their children.

The source of this sequence is a girl between 2 and 10 years old in good health. The chain links TRBV29-1 to TRBJ2-4; TRBD2 matches 15 bases. The specimen was blood. CDR3 in amino acids: CSVEDSDGLAGGLNIQYF. CDR3 in DNA: TGCAGCGTTGAAGACAGCGACGGACTAGCGGGAGGGCTAAACATTCAGTACTTC.